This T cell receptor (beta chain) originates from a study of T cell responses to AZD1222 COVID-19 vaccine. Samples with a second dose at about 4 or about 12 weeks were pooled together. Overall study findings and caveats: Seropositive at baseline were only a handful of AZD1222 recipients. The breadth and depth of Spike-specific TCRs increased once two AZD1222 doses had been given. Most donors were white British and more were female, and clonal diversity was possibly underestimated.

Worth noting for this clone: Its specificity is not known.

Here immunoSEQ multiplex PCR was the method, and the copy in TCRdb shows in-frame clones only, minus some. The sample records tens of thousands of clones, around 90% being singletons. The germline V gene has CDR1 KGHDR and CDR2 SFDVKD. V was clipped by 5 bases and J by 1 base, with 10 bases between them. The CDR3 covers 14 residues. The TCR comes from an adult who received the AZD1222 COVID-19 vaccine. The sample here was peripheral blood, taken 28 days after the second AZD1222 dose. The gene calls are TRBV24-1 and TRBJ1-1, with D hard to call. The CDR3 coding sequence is TGTGCCACCAGTGTAATGGGAAAGAACACTGAAGCTTTCTTT. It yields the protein CATSVMGKNTEAFF.